This is a list of T cell receptor beta chains from one sample in a study of CD8+ T cells in alopecia areata. Data came from immunoSEQ multiplex PCR; TCRdb stores just in-frame clones and leaves some out. The sample carries roughly 140,000 clones, 51% recorded once. The sample consisted of CD4+ T cells sorted from blood, taken at week 0. The origin of the receptors is a human donor with alopecia areata. Each CDR3 is given without its conserved first and last residue.

TRBJ2-3	TRBV11-2	11	ASSLRLADTQY
TRBJ2-5	TRBV7-2	11	ASSSGTPKTQY
TRBJ1-2	TRBV5-1	13	ASSPGAETNYGYT
TRBJ2-1	TRBV4-1	15	ASSQVSQRISYNEQF
TRBJ2-1	TRBV14	13	ASSQDRVAGGRQF
TRBJ2-4	TRBV4-2	10	ASSPGSWGWD
TRBJ2-5	TRBV30	12	AWSPRAGRETQY
TRBJ2-3	TRBV5-1	9	ASSSSDTQY
TRBJ2-1	TRBV5-1	15	ASSLAGAHSSYNEQF
TRBJ1-1	TRBV7-2	13	ASSRGGAWGTEAF
TRBJ2-1	TRBV29-1	12	SVAGAGGKNEQF
TRBJ1-5	TRBV30	11	AWSEDSNQPQH
TRBJ1-5	TRBV30	14	AWSPLDHAGNQPQH
TRBJ1-4	TRBV4-1	13	ASSQDRGADEKLF
TRBJ1-1	TRBV29-1	11	SAMVGGSTEAF
TRBJ1-5	TRBV19	11	ASGGAGVQPQH
TRBJ2-3	TRBV7-8	12	ASGREYGTDTQY
TRBJ1-3	TRBV5-1	13	ASSFGRVSGNTIY
TRBJ2-1	TRBV29-1	11	SGRGPTGGEQF
TRBJ2-3	TRBV30	13	AWVTGTGSSGTQY
TRBJ2-7	TRBV19	12	ASSIQGRPYEQY
TRBJ2-6	TRBV7-2	12	ASSLVSGANVLT
TRBJ2-7	TRBV6-1	12	ASSEGTGVYEQY
TRBJ2-2	TRBV6-4	13	ASSALTGNTGELF
TRBJ2-1	TRBV29-1	14	SVETRAGGSYNEQF
TRBJ2-3	TRBV9	13	ASSVVEGRTDTQY
TRBJ2-5	TRBV28	11	ASSLGGSVTQY
TRBJ2-1	TRBV5-6	14	ASSLLPSGAYNEQF
TRBJ2-7	TRBV18	10	ASSPSSYEQY
TRBJ1-2	TRBV28	11	ASSSRDSNGYT
TRBJ1-2	TRBV29-1	10	SVGQGAYGYT
TRBJ2-2	TRBV29-1	11	SVGDTNTGELF
TRBJ2-1	TRBV5-1	15	ASSLGTSGGILNEQF
TRBJ2-5	TRBV30	11	AWSVGIQETQY
TRBJ2-3	TRBV29-1	6	SVESGG
TRBJ2-5	TRBV7-9	12	ASSFQKAEETQY
TRBJ2-5	TRBV5-1	11	ASSRGVRETQY
TRBJ1-1	TRBV18	13	ASSPAELSNTEAF
TRBJ1-1	TRBV18	9	ASSPGYEAF
TRBJ1-2	TRBV13	13	ASSPTGSDDYGYT
TRBJ2-3	TRBV29-1	12	SVCRPLSTDTQY
TRBJ1-2	TRBV29-1	10	SVDGTVYGYT
TRBJ2-3	TRBV5-1	12	ASSQLGNTDTQY
TRBJ1-1	TRBV5-4	11	ASSSGMNTEAF
TRBJ1-2	TRBV20-1	9	SASQQGGYT
TRBJ2-2	TRBV4-2	10	ASSQDAGELF
TRBJ2-7	TRBV30	12	AWDLLGVKDEQY
TRBJ2-2	TRBV29-1	11	SGGLPNTGELF
TRBJ2-5	TRBV6-5	11	ASSYLLHGKKN
TRBJ1-5	TRBV2	13	ASSEDPSSAQPQH
TRBJ2-3	TRBV9	12	ASSTRTTSDTQY
TRBJ2-3	TRBV11-2	12	ASSLKGSADTQY
TRBJ2-3	TRBV6-5	12	ASRTPGVKDTQY
TRBJ2-1	TRBV7-9	14	ASSLMSSGGGNEQF
TRBJ2-7	TRBV28	12	ASTSGGRTYEQY